This T cell receptor (beta chain) was documented in a study of blood T cell repertoires in COVID-19. Across the whole study: Sites in the United States, Italy and Spain provided acute and convalescent COVID-19 samples.

This clone was seen at least ten times. Participants were aged roughly 18 to 90 years, lived in about 26 US areas, and enrolled virtually. Cohort placement rested on clinical history that participants reported themselves. In the original workflow: Estimates of nucleated cell counts were drawn from the amplification of reference gene primers. Sequencing used immunoSEQ multiplex PCR; TCRdb keeps in-frame clones, though not all of them. V and J calls plus clone size are reproduced from that table; the DNA served to infer D and trimming. Of 250,000 to 300,000 clones in the sample, approximately 82% were seen once. In germline, CDR1 is SGHRS, CDR2 YFSETQ. This CDR3 has 15 amino acids. V lost 4 bases, J lost 6 bases, and 13 bases stayed unmatched.

The sequence was obtained from a man aged 40-50 years who had been exposed to COVID-19. This chain links TRBV5-1 with TRBJ2-7; 7 bases fit TRBD2. The specimen sequenced was PBMCs or T cells enriched from blood (not recorded which). Here the CDR3 reads CASSILGGPSREQYF. Here the CDR3 DNA reads TGCGCCAGCAGCATCCTGGGAGGGCCTTCTCGCGAGCAGTACTTC.